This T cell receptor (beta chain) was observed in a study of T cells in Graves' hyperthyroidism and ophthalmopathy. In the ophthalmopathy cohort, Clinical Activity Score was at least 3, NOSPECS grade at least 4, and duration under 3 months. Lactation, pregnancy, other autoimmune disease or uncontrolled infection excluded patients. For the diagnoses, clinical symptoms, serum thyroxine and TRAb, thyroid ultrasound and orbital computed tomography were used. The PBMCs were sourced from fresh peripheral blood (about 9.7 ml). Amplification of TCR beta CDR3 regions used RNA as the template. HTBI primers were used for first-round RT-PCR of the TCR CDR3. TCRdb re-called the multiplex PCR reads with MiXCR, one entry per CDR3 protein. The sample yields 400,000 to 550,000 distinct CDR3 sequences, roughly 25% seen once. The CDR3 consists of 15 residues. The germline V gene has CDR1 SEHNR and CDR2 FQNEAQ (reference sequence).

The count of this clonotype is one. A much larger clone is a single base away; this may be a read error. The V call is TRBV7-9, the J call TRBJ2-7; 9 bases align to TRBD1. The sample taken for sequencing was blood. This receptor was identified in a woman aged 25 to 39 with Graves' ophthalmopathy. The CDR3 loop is CTSSSSGTGQHEQYF. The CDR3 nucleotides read TGTACCAGCAGCTCTTCAGGGACAGGGCAGCACGAGCAGTACTTC.